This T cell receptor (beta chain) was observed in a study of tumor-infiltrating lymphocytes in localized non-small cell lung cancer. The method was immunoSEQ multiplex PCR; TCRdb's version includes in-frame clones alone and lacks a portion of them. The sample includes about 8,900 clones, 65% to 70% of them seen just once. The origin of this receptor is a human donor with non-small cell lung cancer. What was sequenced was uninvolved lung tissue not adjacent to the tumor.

CDR3 in DNA: TGTGCCAGCTCCGTGGGAGAGACATACAATGAGCAGTTCTTC. This encodes CASSVGETYNEQFF. V usage is TRBV9 and J usage is TRBJ2-1; D might be TRBD2 (5 bases). In germline, CDR1 is SGDLS, CDR2 YYNGEE. This CDR3 has 14 amino acids. Trimming shortened V by 7 bases and J by 4 bases, and 15 bases separated the two germline ends.